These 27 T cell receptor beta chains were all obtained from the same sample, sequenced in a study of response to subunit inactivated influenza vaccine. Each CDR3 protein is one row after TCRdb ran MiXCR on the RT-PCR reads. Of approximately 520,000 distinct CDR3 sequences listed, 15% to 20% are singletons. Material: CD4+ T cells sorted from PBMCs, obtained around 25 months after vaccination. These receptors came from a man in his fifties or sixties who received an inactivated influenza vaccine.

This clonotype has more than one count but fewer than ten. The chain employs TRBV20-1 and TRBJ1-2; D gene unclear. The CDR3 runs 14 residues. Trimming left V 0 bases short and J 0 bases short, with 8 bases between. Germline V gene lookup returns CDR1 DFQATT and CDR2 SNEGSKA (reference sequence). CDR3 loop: CSARDIQTNYGYTF. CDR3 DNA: TGCAGTGCTAGAGATATCCAGACTAACTATGGCTACACCTTC.

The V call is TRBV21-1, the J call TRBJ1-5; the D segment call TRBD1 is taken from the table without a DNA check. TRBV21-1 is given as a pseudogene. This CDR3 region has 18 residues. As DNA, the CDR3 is TGTGCCAGCAGCAAAGGGCCCGACGGGACAGTTAACAATCAGCCCCAGCATTTT. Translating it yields CASSKGPDGTVNNQPQHF.

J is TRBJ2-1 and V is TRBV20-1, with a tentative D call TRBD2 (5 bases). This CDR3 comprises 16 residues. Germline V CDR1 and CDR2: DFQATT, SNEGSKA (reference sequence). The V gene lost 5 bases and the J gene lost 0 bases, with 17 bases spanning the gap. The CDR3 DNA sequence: TGCAGTGCTGAGTCTCCAGCTGGGAGCTCCTACAATGAGCAGTTCTTC. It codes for CSAESPAGSSYNEQFF.

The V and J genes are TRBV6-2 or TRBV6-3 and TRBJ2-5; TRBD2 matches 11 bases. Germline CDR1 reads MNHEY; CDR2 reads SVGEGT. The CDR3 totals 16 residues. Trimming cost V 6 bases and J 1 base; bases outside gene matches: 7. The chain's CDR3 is CASRALAGGRQETQYF. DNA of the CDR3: TGTGCCAGCAGAGCCCTAGCGGGAGGTCGCCAAGAGACCCAGTACTTC.

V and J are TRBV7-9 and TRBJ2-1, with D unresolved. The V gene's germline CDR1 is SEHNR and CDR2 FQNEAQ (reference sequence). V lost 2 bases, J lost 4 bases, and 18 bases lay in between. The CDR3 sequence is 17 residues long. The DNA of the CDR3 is TGTGCCAGCAGCTTATCACGGACCCCGAACAGATACAATGAGCAGTTCTTC. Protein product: CASSLSRTPNRYNEQFF. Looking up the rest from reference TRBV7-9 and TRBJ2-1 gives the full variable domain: DTGVSQNPRHKITKRGQNVTFRCDPISEHNRLYWYRQTLGQGPEFLTYFQNEAQLEKSRLLSDRFSAERPKGSFSTLEIQRTEQGDSAMYLCASSLSRTPNRYNEQFFGPGTRLTVL.

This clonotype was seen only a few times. The CDR3 DNA follows: TGTGCCAGCAGCTTCGACAGTTCGAACACCGGGGAGCTGTTTTTT. It specifies CASSFDSSNTGELFF. V usage is TRBV7-8 and J usage is TRBJ2-2; D may be TRBD1 (5 bases). CDR3 length: 15 amino acids. Trimming removed 3 bases at V and 0 bases at J, with 8 bases between. The germline CDR1 and CDR2 sequences are SGHVS and FQNEAQ.

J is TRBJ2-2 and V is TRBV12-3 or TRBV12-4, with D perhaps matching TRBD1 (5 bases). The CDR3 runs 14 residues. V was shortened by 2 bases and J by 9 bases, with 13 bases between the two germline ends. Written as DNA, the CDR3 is TGTGCCAGCAGTTTATCCAGGGCCGGCCGGGAGCTGTTTTTT. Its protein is CASSLSRAGRELFF.

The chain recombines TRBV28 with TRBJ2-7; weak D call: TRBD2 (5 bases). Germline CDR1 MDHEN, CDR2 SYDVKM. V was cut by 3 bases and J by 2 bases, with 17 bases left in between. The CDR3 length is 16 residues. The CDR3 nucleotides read TGTGCCAGCAGTTTGGCGCACATGAGCGGTACCTACGAGCAGTACTTC. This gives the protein CASSLAHMSGTYEQYF.

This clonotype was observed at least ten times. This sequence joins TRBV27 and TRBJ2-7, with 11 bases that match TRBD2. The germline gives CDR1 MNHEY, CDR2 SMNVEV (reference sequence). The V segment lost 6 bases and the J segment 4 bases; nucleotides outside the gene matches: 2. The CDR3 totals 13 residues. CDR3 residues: CASRWTSGYEQYF. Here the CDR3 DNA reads TGTGCCAGCAGATGGACTAGCGGGTACGAGCAGTACTTC.

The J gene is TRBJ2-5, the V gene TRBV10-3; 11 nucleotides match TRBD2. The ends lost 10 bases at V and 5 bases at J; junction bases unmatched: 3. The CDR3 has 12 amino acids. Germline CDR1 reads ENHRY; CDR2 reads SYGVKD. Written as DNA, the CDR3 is TGTGCCACCAGGACTAGCGGGGAGACCCAGTACTTC. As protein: CATRTSGETQYF.

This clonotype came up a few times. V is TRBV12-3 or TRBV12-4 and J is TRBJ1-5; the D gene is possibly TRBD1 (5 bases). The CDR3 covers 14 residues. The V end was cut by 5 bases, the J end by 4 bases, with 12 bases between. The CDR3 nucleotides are TGTGCCAGCAGTCCACGGGACGGTAATCAGCCCCAGCATTTT. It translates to CASSPRDGNQPQHF.

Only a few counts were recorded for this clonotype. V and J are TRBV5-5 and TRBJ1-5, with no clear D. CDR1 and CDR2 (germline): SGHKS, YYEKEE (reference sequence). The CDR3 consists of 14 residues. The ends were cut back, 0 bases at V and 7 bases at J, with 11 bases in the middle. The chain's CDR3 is CASSLVTREQPQHF. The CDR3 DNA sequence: TGTGCCAGCAGCTTGGTCACAAGGGAGCAGCCCCAGCATTTT.

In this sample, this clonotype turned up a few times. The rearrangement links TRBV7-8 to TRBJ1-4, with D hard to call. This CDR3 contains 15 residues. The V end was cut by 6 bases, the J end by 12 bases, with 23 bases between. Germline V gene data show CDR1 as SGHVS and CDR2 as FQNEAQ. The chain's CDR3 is CASRGSLDGSGELFF. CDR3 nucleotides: TGTGCCAGCAGAGGTTCGTTGGACGGGAGCGGGGAACTGTTTTTT.

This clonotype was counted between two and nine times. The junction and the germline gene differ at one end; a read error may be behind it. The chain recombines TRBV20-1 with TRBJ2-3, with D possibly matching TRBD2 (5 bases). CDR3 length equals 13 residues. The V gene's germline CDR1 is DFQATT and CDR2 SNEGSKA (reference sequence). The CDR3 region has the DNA TGCAGTGCTAGAGTATCTAGCAAAGATACGCAGTATTTT. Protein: CSARVSSKDTQYF.

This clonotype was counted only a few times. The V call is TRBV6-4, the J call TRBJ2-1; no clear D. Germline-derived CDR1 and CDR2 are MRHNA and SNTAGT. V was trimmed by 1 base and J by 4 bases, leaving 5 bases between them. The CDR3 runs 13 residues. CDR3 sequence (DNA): TGTGCCAGCAGTGACTTCTCGTACAATGAGCAGTTCTTC. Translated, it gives CASSDFSYNEQFF.

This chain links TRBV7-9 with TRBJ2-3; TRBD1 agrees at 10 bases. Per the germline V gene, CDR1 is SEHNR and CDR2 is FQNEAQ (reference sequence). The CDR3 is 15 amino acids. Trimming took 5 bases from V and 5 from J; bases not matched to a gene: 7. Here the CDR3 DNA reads TGTGCCAGCAGCCAAAGACAGGGGGCAGGAGATACGCAGTATTTT. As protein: CASSQRQGAGDTQYF.

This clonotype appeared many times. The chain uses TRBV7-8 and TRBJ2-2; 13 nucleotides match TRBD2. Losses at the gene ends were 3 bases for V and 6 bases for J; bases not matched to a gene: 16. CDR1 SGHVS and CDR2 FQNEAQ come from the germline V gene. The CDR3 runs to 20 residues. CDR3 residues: CASSLAPGLAGHKWSGELFF. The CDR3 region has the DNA TGTGCCAGCAGCTTGGCCCCGGGACTAGCGGGGCACAAATGGTCCGGGGAGCTGTTTTTT.

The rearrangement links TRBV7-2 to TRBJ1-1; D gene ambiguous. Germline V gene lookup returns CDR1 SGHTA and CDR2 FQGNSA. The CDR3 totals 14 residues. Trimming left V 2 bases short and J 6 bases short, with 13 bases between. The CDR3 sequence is CASSLRFFKSEAFF. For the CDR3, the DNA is TGTGCCAGCAGCTTAAGGTTTTTTAAATCTGAAGCTTTCTTT.

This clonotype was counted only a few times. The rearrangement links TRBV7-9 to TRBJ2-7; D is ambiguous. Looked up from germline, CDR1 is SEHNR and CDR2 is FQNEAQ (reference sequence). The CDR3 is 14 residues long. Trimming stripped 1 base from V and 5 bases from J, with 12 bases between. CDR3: CASSLGSTRNEQYF. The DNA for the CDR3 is TGTGCCAGCAGCTTAGGGTCGACCCGGAACGAGCAGTACTTC.

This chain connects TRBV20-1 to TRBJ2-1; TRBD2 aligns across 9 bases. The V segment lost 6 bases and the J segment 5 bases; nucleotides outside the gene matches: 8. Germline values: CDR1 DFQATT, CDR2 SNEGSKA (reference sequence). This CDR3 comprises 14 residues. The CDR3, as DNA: TGCAGTGCATGGGGGACTAGCCTCGACAATGAGCAGTTCTTC. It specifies CSAWGTSLDNEQFF.

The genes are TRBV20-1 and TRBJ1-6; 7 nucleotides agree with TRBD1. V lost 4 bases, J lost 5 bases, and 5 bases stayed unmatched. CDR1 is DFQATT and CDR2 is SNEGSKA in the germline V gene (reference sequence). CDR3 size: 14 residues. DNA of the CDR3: TGCAGTGCTATCAGGGACAGAGATAATTCACCCCTCCACTTT. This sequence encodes CSAIRDRDNSPLHF.

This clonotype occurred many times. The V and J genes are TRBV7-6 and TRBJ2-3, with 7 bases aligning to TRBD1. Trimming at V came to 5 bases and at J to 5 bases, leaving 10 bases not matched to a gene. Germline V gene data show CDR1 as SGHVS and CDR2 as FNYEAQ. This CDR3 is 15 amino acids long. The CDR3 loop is CASSERGQSGDTQYF. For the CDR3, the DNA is TGTGCCAGCAGCGAACGGGGACAGTCGGGAGATACGCAGTATTTT.

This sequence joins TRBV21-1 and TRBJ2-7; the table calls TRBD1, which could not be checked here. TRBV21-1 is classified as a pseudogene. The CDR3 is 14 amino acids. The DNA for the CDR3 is TGTGCCAGCAGCGCCCGGGGTTGGTGGTACGAGCAGTACTTC. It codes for CASSARGWWYEQYF.

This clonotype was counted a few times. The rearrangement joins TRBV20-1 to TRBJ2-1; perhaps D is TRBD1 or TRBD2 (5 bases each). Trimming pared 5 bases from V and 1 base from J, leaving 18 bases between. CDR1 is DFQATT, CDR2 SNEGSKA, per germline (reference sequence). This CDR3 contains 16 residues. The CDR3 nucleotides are TGCAGTGCTGCCCCTCGGGGCGGACCTTCCTACAATGAGCAGTTCTTC. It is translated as CSAAPRGGPSYNEQFF.

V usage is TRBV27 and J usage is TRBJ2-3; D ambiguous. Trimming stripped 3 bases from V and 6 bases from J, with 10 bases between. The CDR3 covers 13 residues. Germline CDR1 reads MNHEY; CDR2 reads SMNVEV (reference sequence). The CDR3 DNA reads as TGTGCCAGCAGTTTGACTGGCCCGGATACGCAGTATTTT. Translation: CASSLTGPDTQYF.

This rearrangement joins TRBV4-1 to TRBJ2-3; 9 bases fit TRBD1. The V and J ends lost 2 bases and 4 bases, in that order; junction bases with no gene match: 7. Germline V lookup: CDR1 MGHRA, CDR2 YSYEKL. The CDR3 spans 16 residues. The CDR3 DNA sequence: TGCGCCAGCAGCCAAACCCCCGGGACAGGGCCAGATACGCAGTATTTT. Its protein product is CASSQTPGTGPDTQYF.

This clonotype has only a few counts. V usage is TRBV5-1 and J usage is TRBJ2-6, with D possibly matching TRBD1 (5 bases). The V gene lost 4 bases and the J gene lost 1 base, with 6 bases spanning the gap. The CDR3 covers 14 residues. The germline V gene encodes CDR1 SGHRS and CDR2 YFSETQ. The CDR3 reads CASSQGSGANVLTF. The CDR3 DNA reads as TGCGCCAGCAGCCAGGGTTCTGGGGCCAACGTCCTGACTTTC.